These T cell receptor beta chains were read from a single sample in a study of CD8+CD57+ T cells in acquired aplastic anemia. TCRdb itself ran the reads through MiXCR, one entry per CDR3 protein. This sample has 150,000 to 200,000 distinct CDR3 sequences, with around 50% found just once. The material sequenced was sorted CD4+, CD8+, or CD8+CD57+ T cells (not recorded which) from PBMCs. Source of these receptors: a human donor with aplastic anemia. Each CDR3 is given with its conserved first and last residue. D genes are given only for firm matches. Clone size is shown for a subset of rows, as once, few, many or a class of expanded clone.

J,size,D,V,CDR3,DNA
TRBJ1-1,many,TRBD1,TRBV5-1,CASSSTGVGAEAFF,TGCGCCAGCAGCTCAACAGGGGTGGGAGCTGAAGCTTTCTTT
TRBJ2-3,NA,NA,TRBV29-1,CSVEDQGLRPDTQYF,TGCAGCGTTGAAGACCAGGGGCTGCGTCCAGATACGCAGTATTTT
TRBJ2-7,many,NA,TRBV7-8,CASSLDLGPYEQYF,TGTGCCAGCAGCTTAGACCTGGGCCCCTACGAGCAGTACTTC
TRBJ1-6,NA,TRBD1,TRBV5-1,CASSPGQVDSPLHF,TGCGCCAGCAGCCCGGGACAGGTGGATTCACCCCTCCACTTT
TRBJ1-5,NA,NA,TRBV12-3/TRBV12-4,CASSLSRTNQPQHF,TGTGCCAGCAGTTTATCCCGAACCAATCAGCCCCAGCATTTT
TRBJ2-2,NA,NA,TRBV24-1,CATSDFLTGELFF,TGTGCCACCAGTGATTTTCTGACCGGGGAGCTGTTTTTT
TRBJ1-1,NA,NA,TRBV15,CATALEAGMNTEAFF,TGTGCCACGGCCCTCGAAGCGGGCATGAACACTGAAGCTTTCTTT
TRBJ2-2,few,NA,TRBV3-1,CASSQGTLGRPGELFF,TGTGCCAGCAGCCAAGGGACCTTGGGACGGCCCGGGGAGCTGTTTTTT
TRBJ1-1,few,NA,TRBV29-1,CITQGHPNTEAFF,TGCATCACTCAGGGACACCCAAACACTGAAGCTTTCTTT
TRBJ2-3,NA,TRBD2,TRBV25-1,CASNSVAGGSTSTDTQYF,TGTGCCAGCAACTCCGTAGCGGGAGGCTCAACTAGCACAGATACGCAGTATTTT
TRBJ2-1,NA,NA,TRBV20-1,CSARDPGSPYNEQFF,TGCAGTGCTAGAGATCCAGGGTCCCCCTACAATGAGCAGTTCTTC
TRBJ2-7,once,NA,TRBV5-1,CASSPGPSLSYEQYF,TGCGCCAGCAGCCCCGGGCCATCCCTCTCCTACGAGCAGTACTTC
TRBJ2-7,once,TRBD1,TRBV6-1,CASSRDRRTYEQYF,TGTGCCAGCAGTAGGGACAGGCGCACCTACGAGCAGTACTTC
TRBJ2-4,few,NA,TRBV15,CATSREGQNIQYF,TGTGCCACCAGCAGAGAAGGGCAAAACATTCAGTACTTC
TRBJ2-1,NA,NA,TRBV19,CASSISGTPYNEQFF,TGTGCCAGTAGTATTTCGGGGACTCCTTACAATGAGCAGTTCTTC
TRBJ2-2,many,NA,TRBV2,CASSEALPGTGELFF,TGTGCCAGCAGTGAAGCGCTTCCGGGGACCGGGGAGCTGTTTTTT
TRBJ2-7,NA,NA,TRBV20-1,CSVGTSVSEQYF,TGCAGTGTGGGGACCAGCGTCTCCGAGCAGTACTTC
TRBJ1-6,NA,NA,TRBV7-9,CASSFGAAMGDSPLHF,TGTGCCAGCAGCTTCGGGGCAGCCATGGGCGATTCACCCCTCCACTTT
TRBJ2-1,many,TRBD1,TRBV20-1,CSASAGTGYNEQFF,TGCAGTGCTAGCGCCGGGACAGGTTACAATGAGCAGTTCTTC
TRBJ2-3,many,NA,TRBV2,CASSVWTGTDTQYF,TGTGCCAGCAGTGTCTGGACGGGCACAGATACGCAGTATTTT
TRBJ1-2,NA,TRBD1,TRBV20-1,CSAQGGYGYTF,TGCAGTGCTCAGGGGGGCTATGGCTACACCTTC
TRBJ2-3,many,NA,TRBV2,CASSWTSGTDTQYF,TGTGCCAGCAGTTGGACGAGCGGGACAGATACGCAGTATTTT
TRBJ2-3,NA,NA,TRBV10-1,CASSEKTGTDTQYF,TGCGCCAGCAGTGAGAAGACAGGCACAGATACGCAGTATTTT
TRBJ2-7,NA,NA,TRBV7-9,CASSLLGHEQYF,TGTGCCAGCAGCTTACTGGGGCACGAGCAGTACTTC
TRBJ1-2,few,NA,TRBV29-1,CSVSGTLRGYGYTF,TGCAGCGTTTCCGGGACGCTAAGGGGGTATGGCTACACCTTC
TRBJ2-1,NA,TRBD1,TRBV6-2/TRBV6-3,CASSYITFPLGQDLQEQFF,TGTGCCAGCAGTTACATCACCTTCCCCCTGGGACAGGACCTACAAGAGCAGTTCTTC
TRBJ2-7,once,TRBD2,TRBV9,CASSLAGGFEQYF,TGTGCCAGCAGCCTAGCGGGGGGTTTTGAGCAGTACTTC
TRBJ2-1,NA,TRBD2,TRBV2,CASSQGLAEYNEQFF,TGTGCCAGCAGCCAGGGACTAGCGGAGTACAATGAGCAGTTCTTC
TRBJ1-5,NA,NA,TRBV18,CASSPRDGKGQPQHF,TGTGCCAGCTCACCAAGGGACGGCAAGGGTCAGCCCCAGCATTTT
TRBJ1-2,NA,TRBD1,TRBV12-3/TRBV12-4,CASSLRVRGNYGYTF,TGTGCCAGCAGTTTAAGGGTCAGGGGGAACTATGGCTACACCTTC
TRBJ1-2,NA,NA,TRBV5-4,CASSLSGRNYGYTF,TGTGCCAGCAGCTTGTCGGGCAGGAACTATGGCTACACCTTC
TRBJ1-3,many,NA,TRBV2,CASSEMFGVSGNTIYF,TGTGCCAGCAGTGAAATGTTCGGGGTTTCTGGAAACACCATATATTTT
TRBJ2-1,NA,NA,TRBV5-1,CASGASYNEQFF,TGCGCCAGCGGAGCGTCCTACAATGAGCAGTTCTTC
TRBJ2-4,many,NA,TRBV11-1,CASSLGWLEAAKNIQYF,TGTGCCAGCAGCTTAGGCTGGTTGGAGGCGGCCAAAAACATTCAGTACTTC
TRBJ2-7,NA,NA,TRBV7-7,CASSAGLIYEQYF,TGTGCTAGCAGCGCCGGGTTGATCTACGAGCAGTACTTC
TRBJ2-2,NA,TRBD1,TRBV10-3,CAINTLRGLNTGELFF,TGTGCCATCAACACTCTCAGGGGGCTGAACACCGGGGAGCTGTTTTTT
TRBJ2-1,few,NA,TRBV7-6,CASSSRGGHEQFF,TGTGCCAGCAGCTCCAGGGGTGGGCATGAGCAGTTCTTC
TRBJ1-6,NA,NA,TRBV5-4,CASSRGEASSPLHF,TGTGCCAGCAGTAGAGGGGAGGCAAGTTCACCCCTCCACTTT
TRBJ2-3,NA,NA,TRBV15,CATSSRSGDTQYF,TGTGCCACCAGCAGTCGTAGTGGGGATACGCAGTATTTT
TRBJ1-6,NA,TRBD1,TRBV20-1,CSARPDRADSPLHF,TGCAGTGCCAGACCTGACAGGGCGGACTCACCCCTCCACTTT
TRBJ1-2,NA,NA,TRBV30,CAWSVWGAEGYTF,TGTGCCTGGAGTGTTTGGGGGGCTGAGGGCTACACCTTC